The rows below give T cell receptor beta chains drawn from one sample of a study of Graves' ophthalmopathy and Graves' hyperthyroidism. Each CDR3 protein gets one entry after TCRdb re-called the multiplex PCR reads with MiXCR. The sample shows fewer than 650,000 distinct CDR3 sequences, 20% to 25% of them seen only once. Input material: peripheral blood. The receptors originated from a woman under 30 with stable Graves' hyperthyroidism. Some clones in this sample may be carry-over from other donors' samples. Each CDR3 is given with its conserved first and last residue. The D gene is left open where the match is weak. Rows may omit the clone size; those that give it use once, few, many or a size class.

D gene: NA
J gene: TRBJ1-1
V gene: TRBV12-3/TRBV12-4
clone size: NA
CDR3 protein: CASSLALTEPLNTEAFF
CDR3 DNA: TGTGCCAGCAGTTTAGCGCTGACGGAGCCCCTGAACACTGAAGCTTTCTTT

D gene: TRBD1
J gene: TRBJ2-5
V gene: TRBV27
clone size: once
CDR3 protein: CASSAIATLGQGALWETQYF
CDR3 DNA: TGTGCCAGCAGTGCTATCGCCACTTTGGGACAGGGGGCCTTATGGGAGACCCAGTACTTC

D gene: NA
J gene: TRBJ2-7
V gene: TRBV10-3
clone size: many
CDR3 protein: CAISDSVSANSYEQYF
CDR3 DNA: TGTGCCATCAGTGATTCTGTTAGCGCGAACTCCTACGAGCAGTACTTC

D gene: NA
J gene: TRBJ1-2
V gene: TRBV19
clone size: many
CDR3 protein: CASSMQIAGRYGYTF
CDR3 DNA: TGTGCCAGTAGTATGCAGATCGCAGGACGCTATGGCTACACCTTC

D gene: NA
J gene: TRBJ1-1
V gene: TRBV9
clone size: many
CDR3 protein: CASSQIPRTTEAFF
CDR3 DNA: TGTGCCAGCAGCCAAATCCCCCGGACCACTGAAGCTTTCTTT

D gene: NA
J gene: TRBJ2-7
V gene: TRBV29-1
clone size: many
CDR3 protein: CSVERAYEQYF
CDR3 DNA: TGCAGCGTTGAACGGGCTTACGAGCAGTACTTC

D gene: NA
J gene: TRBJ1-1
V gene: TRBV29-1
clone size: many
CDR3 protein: CSVEAWRTEAFF
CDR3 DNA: TGCAGCGTTGAGGCCTGGCGGACTGAAGCTTTCTTT

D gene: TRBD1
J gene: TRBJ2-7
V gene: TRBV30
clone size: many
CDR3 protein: CAWSGTGPYEQYF
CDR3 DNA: TGTGCCTGGAGCGGGACAGGACCCTACGAGCAGTACTTC

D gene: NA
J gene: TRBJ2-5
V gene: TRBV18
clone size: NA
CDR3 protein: CASSPLRGGGRQETQYF
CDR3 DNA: TGTGCCAGCTCACCCCTCCGAGGGGGTGGGCGCCAAGAGACCCAGTACTTC

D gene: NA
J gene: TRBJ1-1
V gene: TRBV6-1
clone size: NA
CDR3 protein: CASRVTGPNTEAFF
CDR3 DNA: TGTGCCAGCAGAGTAACAGGGCCGAACACTGAAGCTTTCTTT

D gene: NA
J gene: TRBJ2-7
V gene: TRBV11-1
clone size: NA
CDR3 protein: CASSFPRGASYEQYF
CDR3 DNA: TGTGCCAGCAGCTTCCCTCGCGGGGCCTCCTACGAGCAGTACTTC

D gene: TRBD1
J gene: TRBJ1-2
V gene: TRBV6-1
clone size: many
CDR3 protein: CASTRQGYYGYTF
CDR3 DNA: TGTGCCAGCACCAGACAGGGGTACTATGGCTACACCTTC

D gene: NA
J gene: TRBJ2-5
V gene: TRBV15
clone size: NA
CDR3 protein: CATSSDTRAETQYF
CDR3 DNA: TGTGCCACCAGCAGTGATACTAGGGCAGAGACCCAGTACTTC

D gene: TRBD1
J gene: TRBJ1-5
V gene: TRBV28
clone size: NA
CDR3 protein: CASSLIGWRTGGQQPQHF
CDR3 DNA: TGTGCCAGCAGTTTAATCGGGTGGCGGACAGGGGGACAACAGCCCCAGCATTTT

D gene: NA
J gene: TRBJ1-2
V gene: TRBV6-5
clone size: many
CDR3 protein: CASSYSAGTYGYTF
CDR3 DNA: TGTGCCAGCAGTTACTCCGCAGGGACCTATGGCTACACCTTC

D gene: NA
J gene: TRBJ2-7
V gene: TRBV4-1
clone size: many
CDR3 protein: CASSKPGGYGYEQYF
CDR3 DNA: TGCGCCAGCAGCAAGCCCGGCGGGTATGGCTACGAGCAGTACTTC

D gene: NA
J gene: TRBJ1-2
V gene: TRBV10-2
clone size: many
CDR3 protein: CASSESGGSVYGYTF
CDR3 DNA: TGCGCCAGCAGTGAGTCAGGGGGTAGCGTTTATGGCTACACCTTC

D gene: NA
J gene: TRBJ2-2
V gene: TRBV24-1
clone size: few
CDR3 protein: CATSDLVGELFF
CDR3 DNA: TGTGCCACCAGTGATCTCGTCGGGGAGCTGTTTTTT

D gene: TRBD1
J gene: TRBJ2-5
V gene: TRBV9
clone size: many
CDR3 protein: CASSGRGPETQYF
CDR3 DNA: TGTGCCAGCAGCGGCAGGGGGCCAGAGACCCAGTACTTC

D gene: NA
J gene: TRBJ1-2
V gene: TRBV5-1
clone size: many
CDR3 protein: CASSVGTAYGYTF
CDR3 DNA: TGCGCCAGCAGCGTCGGGACCGCTTATGGCTACACCTTC

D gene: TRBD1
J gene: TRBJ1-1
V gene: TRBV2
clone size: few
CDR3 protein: CASSGQGARNTEAFF
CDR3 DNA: TGTGCCAGTTCGGGACAGGGGGCGCGGAACACTGAAGCTTTCTTT

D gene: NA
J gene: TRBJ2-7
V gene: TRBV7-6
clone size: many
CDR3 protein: CASSPEETTAYEQYF
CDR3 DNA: TGTGCCAGCAGCCCGGAAGAAACGACAGCCTACGAGCAGTACTTC

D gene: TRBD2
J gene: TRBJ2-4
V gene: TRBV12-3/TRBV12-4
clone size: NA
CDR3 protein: CASSLERGPFLAKNIQYF
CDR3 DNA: TGTGCCAGCAGTTTGGAGCGGGGGCCGTTTCTAGCCAAAAACATTCAGTACTTC

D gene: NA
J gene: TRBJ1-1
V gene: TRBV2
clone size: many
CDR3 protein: CASPGLRAFF
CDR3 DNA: TGTGCCAGTCCAGGGTTGCGAGCTTTCTTT

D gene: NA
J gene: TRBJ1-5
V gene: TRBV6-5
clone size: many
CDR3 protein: CASQAQSLSGPQHF
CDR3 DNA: TGTGCCAGTCAGGCCCAGTCACTTAGTGGGCCCCAGCATTTT

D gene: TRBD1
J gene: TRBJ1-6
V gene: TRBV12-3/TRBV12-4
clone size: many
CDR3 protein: CASSFNRGSSPLHF
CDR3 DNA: TGTGCCAGCAGTTTTAACAGGGGGTCTTCCCCCCTCCACTTT

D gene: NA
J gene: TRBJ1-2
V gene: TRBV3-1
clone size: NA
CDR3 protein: CASSQDNGGSYTF
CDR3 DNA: TGTGCCAGCAGCCAAGATAATGGGGGAAGCTACACCTTC

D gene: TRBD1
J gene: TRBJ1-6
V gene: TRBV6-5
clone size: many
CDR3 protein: CASSYTDRGNSPLHF
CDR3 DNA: TGTGCCAGCAGTTATACGGACAGGGGAAATTCACCCCTCCACTTT

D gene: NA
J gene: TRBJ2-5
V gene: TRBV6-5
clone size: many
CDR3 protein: CASSTRTVQETQYF
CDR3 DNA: TGTGCCAGCAGTACAAGGACAGTCCAAGAGACCCAGTACTTC

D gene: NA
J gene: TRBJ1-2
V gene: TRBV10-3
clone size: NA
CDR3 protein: CAISDQGSRANYGYTF
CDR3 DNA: TGTGCCATCAGTGATCAGGGATCTAGGGCTAACTATGGCTACACCTTC

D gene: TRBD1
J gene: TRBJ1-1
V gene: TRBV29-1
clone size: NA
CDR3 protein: CSVGQGRAEACF
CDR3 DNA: TGCAGCGTCGGACAGGGGCGGGCTGAAGCTTGCTTT

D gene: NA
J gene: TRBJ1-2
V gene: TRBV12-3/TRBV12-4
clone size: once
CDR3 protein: CASIHGAPAGYTF
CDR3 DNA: TGTGCCAGCATCCACGGGGCACCAGCCGGCTACACCTTC

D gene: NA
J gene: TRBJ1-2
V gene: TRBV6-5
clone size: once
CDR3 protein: CASSSTVGGYTF
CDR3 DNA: TGTGCCAGCAGTTCTACAGTAGGTGGCTACACCTTC

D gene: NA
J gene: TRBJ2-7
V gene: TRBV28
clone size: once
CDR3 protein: CASSEALGGPDEQYF
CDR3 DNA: TGTGCCAGCAGTGAAGCGCTAGGGGGACCCGACGAGCAGTACTTC

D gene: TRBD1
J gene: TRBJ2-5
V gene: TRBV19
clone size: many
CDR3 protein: CASRASGGAETQYF
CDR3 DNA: TGTGCCAGTAGAGCGTCAGGGGGCGCCGAGACCCAGTACTTC

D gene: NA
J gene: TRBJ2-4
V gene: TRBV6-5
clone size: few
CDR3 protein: CASSYGGALAKNIQYF
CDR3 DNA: TGTGCCAGCAGTTACGGGGGGGCACTAGCCAAAAACATTCAGTACTTC

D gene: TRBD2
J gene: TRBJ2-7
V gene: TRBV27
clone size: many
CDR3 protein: CAGSEDLAGREQYF
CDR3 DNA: TGTGCCGGCAGTGAGGACTTAGCGGGGAGGGAGCAGTACTTC

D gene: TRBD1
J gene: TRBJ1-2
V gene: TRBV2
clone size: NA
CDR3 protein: CASRLTGTGGGYTF
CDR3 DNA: TGTGCCAGCAGATTGACCGGGACAGGGGGTGGCTACACCTTC

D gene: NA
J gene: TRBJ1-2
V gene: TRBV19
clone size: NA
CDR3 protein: CASRGIGVPRGYTF
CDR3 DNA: TGTGCCAGTAGGGGCATAGGGGTTCCTCGTGGCTACACCTTC

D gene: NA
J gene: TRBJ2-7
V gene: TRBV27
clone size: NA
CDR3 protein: CASRVLGTSYEQYF
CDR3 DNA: TGTGCCAGCAGGGTCCTAGGGACATCATACGAGCAGTACTTC